A single sample gave rise to the 17 T cell receptor beta chains below, sequenced in a study of CXCR3-negative and CXCR3-positive naive CD8 T cells. UMI-tagged TRB cDNA libraries were built via 5' RACE. Reanalyzing the 5' RACE reads, TCRdb keeps one entry per CDR3 protein, without DNA. This table holds roughly 59,000 distinct CDR3 sequences. These receptors lack a known antigen. The study, taken as a whole, reports: Naive cells positive for CXCR3 carried more hydrophobic TRB CDR3s than CXCR3-negative ones.

The sequenced sample consisted of naive CXCR3+ CD8+ T cells from blood. Regarding subset: CD45RO-CCR7+CD27+CD95- naive CD8+ T cells expressing CXCR3 (TNR3+). The receptors were gathered from a human donor in good health. Some clones in this sample may be carry-over from other donors' samples.

J is TRBJ1-1 and V is TRBV4-2; lacking DNA, the TRBD1 call made by TCRdb goes unchecked. The CDR3 consists of 14 residues. Germline assignment: CDR1 LGHNA and CDR2 YNFKEQ. CDR3 region: CASSHTGSNTEAFF.

The chain uses TRBV6-2 or TRBV6-3 and TRBJ2-7. Germline V lookup: CDR1 MNHEY, CDR2 SVGEGT. This CDR3 comprises 14 residues. The CDR3 loop is CASSYSAGSYEQYF.

This sequence joins TRBV20-1 and TRBJ2-4; TCRdb outputs TRBD1, but without DNA this stays unchecked. Per germline, CDR1 DFQATT and CDR2 SNEGSKA (reference sequence). The CDR3 length is 16 residues. The chain's CDR3 is CSASPKLQGPGDIQYF.

The chain links TRBV7-9 to TRBJ2-3; the TCRdb D gene call, TRBD1, has no DNA to confirm it. The CDR3 runs to 17 residues. Looked up from germline, CDR1 is SEHNR and CDR2 is FQNEAQ (reference sequence). The CDR3 reads CASSSRYRDRDRDTQYF.

The chain uses TRBV27 and TRBJ2-1. The CDR3 extends over 13 amino acids. CDR1 and CDR2 (germline): MNHEY, SMNVEV (reference sequence). CDR3 sequence reads: CASTGGLGNEQFF.

The chain employs TRBV9 and TRBJ2-1; TCRdb indicates TRBD2, and absent DNA this call remains unverified. Germline CDR1 reads SGDLS; CDR2 reads YYNGEE. CDR3 size: 14 residues. The CDR3 is CASSVELADNEQFF.

V usage is TRBV5-1 and J usage is TRBJ2-3; TCRdb's assignment of TRBD2 cannot be checked, as there is no DNA. This CDR3 spans 16 amino acids. Germline loops: CDR1 SGHRS, CDR2 YFSETQ. The CDR3 loop reads CASSFPASGGTDTQYF. Complete variable domain (other parts from reference TRBV5-1 and TRBJ2-3): KAGVTQTPRYLIKTRGQQVTLSCSPISGHRSVSWYQQTPGQGLQFLFEYFSETQRNKGNFPGRFSGRQFSNSRSEMNVSTLELGDSALYLCASSFPASGGTDTQYFGPGTRLTVL.

The gene calls are TRBV9 and TRBJ2-7; TCRdb proposes TRBD1, but this gene call is untestable without DNA. Germline assignment: CDR1 SGDLS and CDR2 YYNGEE. The CDR3 contains 15 residues. The CDR3 here is CASSPRPGGSYEQYF. Supplemented by reference TRBV9 and TRBJ2-7, the full variable domain reads DSGVTQTPKHLITATGQRVTLRCSPRSGDLSVYWYQQSLDQGLQFLIQYYNGEERAKGNILERFSAQQFPDLHSELNLSSLELGDSALYFCASSPRPGGSYEQYFGPGTRLTVT.

The genes are TRBV28 and TRBJ2-1; TCRdb's D call, TRBD2, is unchecked because there is no DNA. Germline lookup yields CDR1 MDHEN and CDR2 SYDVKM. The CDR3 length is 22 residues. The CDR3 sequence is CASSLPEQRGLAGLLSYNEQFF.

The chain uses TRBV12-3 or TRBV12-4 and TRBJ2-1; TCRdb selects TRBD2, and the lack of DNA leaves this call unchecked. The CDR3 is 12 residues long. The CDR3 loop reads CASRGPNNEQFF.

The genes are TRBV29-1 and TRBJ2-7; TCRdb proposes TRBD1, but this gene call is untestable without DNA. The germline gives CDR1 SQVTM, CDR2 ANQGSEA. The CDR3 contains 13 residues. CDR3 region: CSVALESVSEQYF.

The chain has TRBV7-9 and TRBJ2-2; TCRdb picks TRBD2, but there is no DNA to check that call. Germline V lookup: CDR1 SEHNR, CDR2 FQNEAQ (reference sequence). The CDR3 totals 17 residues. CDR3 residues: CASSLRPAVAGTGELFF.

J is TRBJ2-7 and V is TRBV20-1; the D call from TCRdb, TRBD2, cannot be confirmed without DNA. The CDR3 is made up of 14 amino acids. From germline, CDR1 is DFQATT and CDR2 SNEGSKA (reference sequence). The chain's CDR3 is CSAEGTDISGEQYF.

The V gene is TRBV9, the J gene TRBJ1-2; TCRdb names TRBD1, which stays unverified in the absence of DNA. The CDR3 covers 14 residues. The V gene's germline CDR1 is SGDLS and CDR2 YYNGEE. CDR3 residues: CASRGDRTDYGYTF.

J is TRBJ1-4 and V is TRBV19; with no DNA, the TCRdb D assignment of TRBD1 cannot be verified. The CDR3 is 15 residues long. Germline CDR1 LNHDA, CDR2 SQIVND (reference sequence). CDR3 protein: CASSIFAGGDEKLFF.

The V gene is TRBV7-9, the J gene TRBJ2-3; without DNA, the TCRdb call of TRBD1 cannot be checked. The CDR3 runs 14 residues. Looked up from germline, CDR1 is SEHNR and CDR2 is FQNEAQ (reference sequence). The chain's CDR3 is CASTGRGHTDTQYF.

V usage is TRBV29-1 and J usage is TRBJ2-7; there is no DNA to check the TCRdb D call of TRBD1. The CDR3 sequence is 13 residues long. CDR1 and CDR2 (germline): SQVTM, ANQGSEA. The CDR3 reads CSVQPQGEYEQYF.